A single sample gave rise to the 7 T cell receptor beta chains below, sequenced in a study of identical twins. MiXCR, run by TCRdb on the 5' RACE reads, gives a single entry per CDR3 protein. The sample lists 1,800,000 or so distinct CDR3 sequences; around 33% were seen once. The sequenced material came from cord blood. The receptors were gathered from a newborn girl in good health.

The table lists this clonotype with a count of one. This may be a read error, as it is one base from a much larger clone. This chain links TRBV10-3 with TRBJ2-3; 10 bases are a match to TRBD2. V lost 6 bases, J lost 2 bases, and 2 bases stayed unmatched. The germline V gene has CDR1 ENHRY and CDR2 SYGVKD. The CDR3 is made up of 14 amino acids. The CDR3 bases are TGTGCCATCAGGGGACTAGCGCCCACAGATACGCAGTATTTT. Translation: CAIRGLAPTDTQYF.

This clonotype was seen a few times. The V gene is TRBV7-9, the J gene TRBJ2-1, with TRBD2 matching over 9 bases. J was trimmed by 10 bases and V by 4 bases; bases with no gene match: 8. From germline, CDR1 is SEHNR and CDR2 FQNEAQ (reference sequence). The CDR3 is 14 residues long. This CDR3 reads CASSSFSGRREQFF. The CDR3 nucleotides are TGTGCCAGCAGCTCTTTTAGCGGGAGAAGAGAGCAGTTCTTC. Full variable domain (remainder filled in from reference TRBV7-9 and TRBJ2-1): DTGVSQNPRHKITKRGQNVTFRCDPISEHNRLYWYRQTLGQGPEFLTYFQNEAQLEKSRLLSDRFSAERPKGSFSTLEIQRTEQGDSAMYLCASSSFSGRREQFFGPGTRLTVL.

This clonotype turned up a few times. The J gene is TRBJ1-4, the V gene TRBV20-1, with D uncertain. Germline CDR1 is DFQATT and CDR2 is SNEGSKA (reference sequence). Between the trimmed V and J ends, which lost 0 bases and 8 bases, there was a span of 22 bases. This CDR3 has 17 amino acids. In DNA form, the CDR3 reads TGCAGTGCTAGAGATGAGGTCCCTACGAGAAAAGGGGAAAAACTGTTTTTT. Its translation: CSARDEVPTRKGEKLFF.

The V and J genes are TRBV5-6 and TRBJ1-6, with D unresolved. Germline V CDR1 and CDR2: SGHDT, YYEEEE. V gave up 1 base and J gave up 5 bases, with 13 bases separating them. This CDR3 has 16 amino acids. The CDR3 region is CASSLTIGLDNSPLHF. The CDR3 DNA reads TGTGCCAGCAGCTTGACTATCGGACTGGATAATTCACCCCTCCACTTT. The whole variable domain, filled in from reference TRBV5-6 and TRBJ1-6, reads DAGVTQSPTHLIKTRGQQVTLRCSPKSGHDTVSWYQQALGQGPQFIFQYYEEEERQRGNFPDRFSGHQFPNYSSELNVNALLLGDSALYLCASSLTIGLDNSPLHFGNGTRLTVT.

CDR3 bases: TGCAGTGCTAGAGGGGGACAAACCTACGAGCAGTACTTC. It encodes CSARGGQTYEQYF. V gene TRBV20-1 combines with J gene TRBJ2-7; tentative D call: TRBD1 (6 bases). Germline lookup yields CDR1 DFQATT and CDR2 SNEGSKA (reference sequence). The length of the CDR3 is 13 residues. Trimming shortened V by 1 base and J by 2 bases, and 9 bases separated the two germline ends.

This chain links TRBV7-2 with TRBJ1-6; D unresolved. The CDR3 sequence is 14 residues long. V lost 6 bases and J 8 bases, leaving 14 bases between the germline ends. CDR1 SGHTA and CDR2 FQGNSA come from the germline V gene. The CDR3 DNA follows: TGTGCCAGCAGTCTAGTGCCAGTCTATTCACCCCTCCACTTT. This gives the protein CASSLVPVYSPLHF.

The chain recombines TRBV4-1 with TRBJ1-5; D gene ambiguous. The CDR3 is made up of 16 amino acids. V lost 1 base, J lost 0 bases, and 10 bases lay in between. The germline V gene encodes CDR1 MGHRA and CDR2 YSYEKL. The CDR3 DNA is TGCGCCAGCAGCCAAGGGATAAGCCTTAGCAATCAGCCCCAGCATTTT. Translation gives CASSQGISLSNQPQHF.